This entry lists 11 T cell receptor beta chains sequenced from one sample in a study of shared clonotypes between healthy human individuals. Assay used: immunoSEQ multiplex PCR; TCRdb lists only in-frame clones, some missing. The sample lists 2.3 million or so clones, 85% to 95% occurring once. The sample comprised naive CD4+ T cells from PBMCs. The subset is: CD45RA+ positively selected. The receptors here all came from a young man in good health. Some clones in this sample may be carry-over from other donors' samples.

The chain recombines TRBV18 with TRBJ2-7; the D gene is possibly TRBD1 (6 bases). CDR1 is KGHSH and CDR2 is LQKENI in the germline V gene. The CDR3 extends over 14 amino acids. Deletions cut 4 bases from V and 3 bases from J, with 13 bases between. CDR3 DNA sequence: TGTGCCAGCTCACTGGGGGCAGATTACTACGAGCAGTACTTC. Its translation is CASSLGADYYEQYF. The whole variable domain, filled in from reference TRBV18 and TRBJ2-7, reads NAGVMQNPRHLVRRRGQEARLRCSPMKGHSHVYWYRQLPEEGLKFMVYLQKENIIDESGMPKERFSAEFPKEGPSILRIQQVVRGDSAAYFCASSLGADYYEQYFGPGTRLTVT.

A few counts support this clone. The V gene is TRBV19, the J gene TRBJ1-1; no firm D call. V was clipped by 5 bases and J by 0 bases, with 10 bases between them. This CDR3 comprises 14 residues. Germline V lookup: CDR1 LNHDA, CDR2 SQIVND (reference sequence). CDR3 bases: TGTGCCAGTAGTCGGTTGGCCATGAACACTGAAGCTTTCTTT. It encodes CASSRLAMNTEAFF.

CDR3 sequence: CATYSGRINTGELFF. In DNA, the CDR3 is TGTGCCACCTATTCGGGGCGGATTAACACCGGGGAGCTGTTTTTT. V and J are TRBV19 and TRBJ2-2; D could derive from TRBD1 or TRBD2 (5 bases each). The CDR3 has 15 residues. V dropped 10 bases and J dropped 2 bases, with 17 bases sitting between them. Germline loops: CDR1 LNHDA, CDR2 SQIVND (reference sequence).

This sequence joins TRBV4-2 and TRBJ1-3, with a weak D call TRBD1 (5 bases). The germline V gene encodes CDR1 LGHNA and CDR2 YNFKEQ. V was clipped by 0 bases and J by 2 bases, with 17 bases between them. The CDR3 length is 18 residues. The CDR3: CASSQDWVGQGTGNTIYF. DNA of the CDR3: TGTGCCAGCAGCCAAGACTGGGTGGGGCAGGGAACTGGAAACACCATATATTTT.

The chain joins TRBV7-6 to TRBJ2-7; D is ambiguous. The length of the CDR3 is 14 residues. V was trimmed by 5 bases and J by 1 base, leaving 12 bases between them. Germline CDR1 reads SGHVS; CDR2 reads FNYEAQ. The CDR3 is CASSPWETSYEQYF. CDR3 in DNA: TGTGCCAGCAGCCCCTGGGAAACGTCCTACGAGCAGTACTTC.

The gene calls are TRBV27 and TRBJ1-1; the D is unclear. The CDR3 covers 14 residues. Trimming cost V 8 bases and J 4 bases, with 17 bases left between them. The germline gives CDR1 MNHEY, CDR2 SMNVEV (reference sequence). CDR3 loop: CASRAKEWGTEAFF. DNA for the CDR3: TGTGCCAGCCGAGCTAAAGAGTGGGGCACTGAAGCTTTCTTT.

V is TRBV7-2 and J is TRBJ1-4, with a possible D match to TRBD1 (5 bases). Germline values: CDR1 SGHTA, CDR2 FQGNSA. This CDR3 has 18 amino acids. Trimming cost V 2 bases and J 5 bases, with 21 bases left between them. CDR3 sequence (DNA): TGTGCCAGCAGCTTATTAGCCTTTGCGGGACCGCTCAATGAAAAACTGTTTTTT. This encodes CASSLLAFAGPLNEKLFF.

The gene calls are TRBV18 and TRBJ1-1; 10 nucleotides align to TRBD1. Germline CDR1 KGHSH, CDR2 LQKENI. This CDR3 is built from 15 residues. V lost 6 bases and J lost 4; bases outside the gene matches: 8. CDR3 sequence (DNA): TGTGCCAGCTCCAAAGAGACAGGGGGCGTCACTGAAGCTTTCTTT. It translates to CASSKETGGVTEAFF.

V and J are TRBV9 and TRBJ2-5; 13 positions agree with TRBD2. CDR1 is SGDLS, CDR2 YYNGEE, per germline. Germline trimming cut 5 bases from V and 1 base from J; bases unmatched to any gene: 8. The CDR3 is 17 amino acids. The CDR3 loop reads CASSSGTSGTGQETQYF. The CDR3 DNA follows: TGTGCCAGCAGTTCAGGGACTAGCGGGACGGGCCAAGAGACCCAGTACTTC.

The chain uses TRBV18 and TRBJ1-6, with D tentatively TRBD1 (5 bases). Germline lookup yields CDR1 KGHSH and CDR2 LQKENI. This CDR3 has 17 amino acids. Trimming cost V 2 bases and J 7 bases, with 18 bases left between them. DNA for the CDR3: TGTGCCAGCTCACCAAGCAGGCCAGGGCAGTACAATTCACCCCTCCACTTT. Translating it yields CASSPSRPGQYNSPLHF. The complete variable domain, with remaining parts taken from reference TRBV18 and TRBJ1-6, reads NAGVMQNPRHLVRRRGQEARLRCSPMKGHSHVYWYRQLPEEGLKFMVYLQKENIIDESGMPKERFSAEFPKEGPSILRIQQVVRGDSAAYFCASSPSRPGQYNSPLHFGNGTRLTVT.

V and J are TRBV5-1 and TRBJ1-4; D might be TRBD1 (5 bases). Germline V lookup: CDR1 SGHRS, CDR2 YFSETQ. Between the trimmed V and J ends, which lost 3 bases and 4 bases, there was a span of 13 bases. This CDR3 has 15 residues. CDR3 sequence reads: CASSYGRGNNEKLFF. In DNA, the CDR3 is TGCGCCAGCAGCTATGGTCGGGGGAATAATGAAAAACTGTTTTTT.